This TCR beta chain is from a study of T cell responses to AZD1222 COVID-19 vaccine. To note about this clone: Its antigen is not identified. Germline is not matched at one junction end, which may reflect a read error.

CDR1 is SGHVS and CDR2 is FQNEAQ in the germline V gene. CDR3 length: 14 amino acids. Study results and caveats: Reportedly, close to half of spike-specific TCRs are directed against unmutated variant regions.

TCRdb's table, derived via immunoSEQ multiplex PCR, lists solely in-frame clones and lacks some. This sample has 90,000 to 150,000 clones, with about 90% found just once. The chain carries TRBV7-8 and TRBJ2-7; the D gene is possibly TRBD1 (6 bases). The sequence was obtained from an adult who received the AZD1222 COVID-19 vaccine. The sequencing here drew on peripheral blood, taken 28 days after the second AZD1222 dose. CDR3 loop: CASTLLIQGHEQYF. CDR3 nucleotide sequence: TGTGCCAGCACCTTATTAATACAGGGCCACGAGCAGTACTTC.